Below, 14 T cell receptor beta chains from the same sample are listed, as sequenced in a study of vaccination effects on CD4 cells after COVID-19 (dated 2022 in TCRdb). For these TCRs, the target antigens are not known. The library was generated by the immunoSEQ multiplex PCR assay. Held by TCRdb, this immuneACCESS table contains in-frame sequences only and omits some clones. Under half of the omission traces to an unresolved V gene where checked; the cause of the rest is unknown. For this sample there are tens of thousands of clones; around 70% appear just once. About 15% of the sample rests with the top ten. After more than nine days of culture, CD4+ T cells were isolated with the EasySep CD4+ T cell isolation kit. Participants received two doses of either the BNT162b2 or the mRNA-1273 mRNA SARS-CoV-2 vaccine. Sequenced material: CD4+ T cells from PBMCs cultured without peptide, taken after COVID-19 vaccination. These receptors were taken from a human donor who received a COVID-19 vaccine.

The chain is built from TRBV7-6 and TRBJ2-3; 9 nucleotides agree with TRBD2. Germline values: CDR1 SGHVS, CDR2 FNYEAQ. The CDR3 extends over 15 amino acids. The ends lost 5 bases at V and 1 base at J; junction bases unmatched: 4. The CDR3 sequence is CASSEAGGGTDTQYF. For the CDR3, the DNA is TGTGCCAGCAGCGAGGCGGGAGGGGGCACAGATACGCAGTATTTT.

This CDR3 is CASSLPNMVNTEAFF. CDR3 in DNA: TGTGCCAGCAGCTTACCCAACATGGTGAACACTGAAGCTTTCTTT. The chain links TRBV5-6 to TRBJ1-1; D ambiguous. V lost 2 bases and J lost 0, with 11 bases in between. The germline V gene encodes CDR1 SGHDT and CDR2 YYEEEE. The CDR3 is made up of 15 amino acids. Full variable domain (remainder filled in from reference TRBV5-6 and TRBJ1-1): DAGVTQSPTHLIKTRGQQVTLRCSPKSGHDTVSWYQQALGQGPQFIFQYYEEEERQRGNFPDRFSGHQFPNYSSELNVNALLLGDSALYLCASSLPNMVNTEAFFGQGTRLTVV.

This chain uses TRBV29-1 with TRBJ2-7; tentatively, D is TRBD2 (5 bases). The CDR3 covers 11 residues. Trimming shortened V by 7 bases and J by 6 bases, and 13 bases separated the two germline ends. Per the germline V gene, CDR1 is SQVTM and CDR2 is ANQGSEA. The DNA of the CDR3 is TGCAGCGCTGCGGGTGGAGGCGAGCAGTACTTC. Its translation: CSAAGGGEQYF.

The rearrangement joins TRBV19 to TRBJ1-1; D might be TRBD1 (6 bases). Germline CDR1 LNHDA, CDR2 SQIVND (reference sequence). V shed 10 bases and J shed 0 bases, with 18 bases lying between them. The CDR3 runs 15 residues. This CDR3 is CATGYRVGMNTEAFF. In DNA form, the CDR3 reads TGTGCCACAGGATACAGGGTGGGGATGAACACTGAAGCTTTCTTT.

This rearrangement joins TRBV11-1 to TRBJ1-1, with a weak D call TRBD1 (5 bases). Trimming left V 3 bases short and J 5 bases short, with 10 bases between. The germline V gene has CDR1 SGHAT and CDR2 FQDESV (reference sequence). The CDR3 totals 13 residues. CDR3 sequence: CASSFRRGTEAFF. In DNA, the CDR3 is TGTGCCAGCAGCTTCCGTCGGGGGACTGAAGCTTTCTTT.

This clone was found a few times. The rearrangement joins TRBV19 to TRBJ2-4; 8 nucleotides line up with TRBD2. CDR1 is LNHDA, CDR2 SQIVND, per germline (reference sequence). The CDR3 loop spans 15 amino acids. Trimming cost V 7 bases and J 2 bases; bases outside gene matches: 7. CDR3 protein: CASTTGGVTKNIQYF. DNA of the CDR3: TGTGCCAGTACCACGGGGGGGGTAACCAAAAACATTCAGTACTTC.

The chain combines TRBV19 with TRBJ2-1; D not resolved. CDR1 is LNHDA and CDR2 is SQIVND in the germline V gene (reference sequence). With 4 bases removed from V and 2 bases from J, the gap between germline ends came to 15 bases. CDR3 length equals 16 residues. The CDR3 is CASSTSTAPPYNEQFF. The CDR3 region has the DNA TGTGCCAGTAGTACTTCTACAGCCCCCCCCTACAATGAGCAGTTCTTC.

The CDR3 here is CASSLQNYRGQFF. CDR3 DNA: TGTGCCAGCAGTCTCCAGAACTACCGGGGGCAGTTCTTC. The V gene is TRBV28, the J gene TRBJ2-1; possibly TRBD2 for D (5 bases). This CDR3 contains 13 residues. CDR1 is MDHEN and CDR2 is SYDVKM in the germline V gene. Trimming removed 5 bases at V and 12 bases at J, with 17 bases between.

The chain has TRBV6-4 and TRBJ2-1; 7 nucleotides agree with TRBD1. This CDR3 has 14 amino acids. Germline V lookup: CDR1 MRHNA, CDR2 SNTAGT. Germline trimming cut 6 bases from V and 6 bases from J; bases unmatched to any gene: 8. The CDR3 bases are TGTGCCAGCAGCCCAGGGGGACAGATCAATGAGCAGTTCTTC. Translating it yields CASSPGGQINEQFF.

DNA of the CDR3: TGTGCTAGTGGCAACCCCGGGGGGGAAAAACTGTTTTTT. Translating gives CASGNPGGEKLFF. The chain carries TRBV12-5 and TRBJ1-4; weak D call: TRBD1 (5 bases). This CDR3 region has 13 residues. V was clipped by 6 bases and J by 8 bases, with 13 bases between them. Germline V lookup: CDR1 LGHNT, CDR2 FRNRAP.

This clone was found once. The CDR3 protein is CASGLGDPGATGELFF. The CDR3 DNA follows: TGTGCTAGTGGTTTGGGGGACCCGGGGGCCACCGGGGAGCTGTTTTTT. This chain links TRBV12-5 with TRBJ2-2; D possibly uses TRBD1 or TRBD2 (6 bases each). The length of the CDR3 is 16 residues. V was pared by 1 base and J by 4 bases, with 13 bases between. Germline V gives CDR1 LGHNT, CDR2 FRNRAP.

The chain combines TRBV6-5 with TRBJ1-2; D not certain. The V gene's germline CDR1 is MNHEY and CDR2 SVGAGI. Trimming stripped 4 bases from V and 4 bases from J, with 7 bases between. This CDR3 has 12 residues. CDR3 loop: CASSSRPYGYTF. The CDR3 DNA is TGTGCCAGCAGTTCCCGACCCTATGGCTACACCTTC.

The gene calls are TRBV27 and TRBJ1-6; 7 bases are a match to TRBD1. CDR1 is MNHEY and CDR2 is SMNVEV in the germline V gene (reference sequence). V was pared by 5 bases and J by 0 bases, with 10 bases of the junction left unmatched. The CDR3 has 18 amino acids. The CDR3 DNA reads as TGTGCCAGCAGTCGCTCGACAGGGATCAGCTCCTATAATTCACCCCTCCACTTT. Its protein product is CASSRSTGISSYNSPLHF.

This chain connects TRBV2 to TRBJ1-5; a possible D gene is TRBD1 (5 bases). This CDR3 spans 13 amino acids. The V end was cut by 9 bases, the J end by 0 bases, with 9 bases between. From germline, CDR1 is SNHLY and CDR2 FYNNEI. The CDR3 protein is CASGTVSNQPQHF. DNA of the CDR3: TGTGCCAGTGGGACGGTTAGCAATCAGCCCCAGCATTTT.